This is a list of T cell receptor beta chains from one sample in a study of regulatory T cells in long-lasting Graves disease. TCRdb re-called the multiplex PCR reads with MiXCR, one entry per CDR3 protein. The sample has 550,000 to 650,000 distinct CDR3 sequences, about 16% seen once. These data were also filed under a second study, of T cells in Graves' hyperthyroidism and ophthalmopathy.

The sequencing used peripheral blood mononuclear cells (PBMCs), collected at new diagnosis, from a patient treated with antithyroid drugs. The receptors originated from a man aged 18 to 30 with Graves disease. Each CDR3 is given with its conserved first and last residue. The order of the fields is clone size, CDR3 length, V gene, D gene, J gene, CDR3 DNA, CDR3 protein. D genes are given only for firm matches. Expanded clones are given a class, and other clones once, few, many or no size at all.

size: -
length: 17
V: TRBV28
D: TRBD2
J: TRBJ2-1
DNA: TGTGCCAGCAGTTTAACTAGCGGGAGATCTTCCTACAATGAGCAGTTCTTC
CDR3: CASSLTSGRSSYNEQFF

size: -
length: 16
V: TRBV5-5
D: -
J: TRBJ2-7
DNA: TGTGCCAGCAGCGTAGATCCAGGGGGGCGCTCCTACGAGCAGTACTTC
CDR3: CASSVDPGGRSYEQYF

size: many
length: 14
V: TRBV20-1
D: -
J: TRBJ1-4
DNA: TGCAGTGCTTCACCTCAGGGTTCAGAAGAAAAACTGTTTTTT
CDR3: CSASPQGSEEKLFF

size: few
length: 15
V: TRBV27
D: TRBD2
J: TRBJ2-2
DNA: TGTGCCAGCAGTTTAACCAAGCGGGAGGCCGGGGAGCTGTTTTTT
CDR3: CASSLTKREAGELFF

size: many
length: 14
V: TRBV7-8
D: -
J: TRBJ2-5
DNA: TGTGCCAGCAGCTTTACTCCGGGGTCAGAGACCCAGTACTTC
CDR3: CASSFTPGSETQYF

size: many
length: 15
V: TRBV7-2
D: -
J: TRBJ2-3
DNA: TGTGCCAGCAGCTTAATGCGGGGCCGCACAGATACGCAGTATTTT
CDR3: CASSLMRGRTDTQYF

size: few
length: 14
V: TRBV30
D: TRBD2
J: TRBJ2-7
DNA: TGTGCCTGGAGTGTTGGGACTACCTCCTACGAGCAGTACTTC
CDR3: CAWSVGTTSYEQYF

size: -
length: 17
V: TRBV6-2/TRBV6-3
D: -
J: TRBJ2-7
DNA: TGTGCCAGCAGTACTCCCCTGACAGTCCTGTTATCCTACGAGCAGTACTTC
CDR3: CASSTPLTVLLSYEQYF

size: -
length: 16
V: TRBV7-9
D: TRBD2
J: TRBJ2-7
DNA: TGTGCCAGCAGCCCCTTCGGCGGGAGGGAGTCCTACGAGCAGTACTTC
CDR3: CASSPFGGRESYEQYF

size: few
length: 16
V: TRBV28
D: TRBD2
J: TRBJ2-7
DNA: TGTGCCAGCAGTTTACGTGGCGGGAGAGGTATACGCGAGCAGTACTTC
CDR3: CASSLRGGRGIREQYF

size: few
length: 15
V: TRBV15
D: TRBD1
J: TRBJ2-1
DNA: TGTGCCACCAGCAGAGTGGAACAGGGGGCTGGTGAGCAGTTCTTC
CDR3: CATSRVEQGAGEQFF

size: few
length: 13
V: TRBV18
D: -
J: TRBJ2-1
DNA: TGTGCCAGCTCACCACGACAGCAGGGTGAGCAGTTCTTC
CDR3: CASSPRQQGEQFF

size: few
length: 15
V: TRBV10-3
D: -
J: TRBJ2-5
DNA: TGTGCCATCAGTGAAATGACAGGGACTTCAGAGACCCAGTACTTC
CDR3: CAISEMTGTSETQYF

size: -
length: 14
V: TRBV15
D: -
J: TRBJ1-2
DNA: TGTGCCACCAGCAGAGAGCGCGGATACTATGGCTACACCTTC
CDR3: CATSRERGYYGYTF

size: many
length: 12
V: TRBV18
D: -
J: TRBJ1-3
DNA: TGTGCCAGCAGCCCCCCTGGAAACACCATATATTTT
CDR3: CASSPPGNTIYF

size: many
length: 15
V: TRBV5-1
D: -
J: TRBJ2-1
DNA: TGCGCCAGCAGCTTGGACGCGAGCTCCTACAATGAGCAGTTCTTC
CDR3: CASSLDASSYNEQFF

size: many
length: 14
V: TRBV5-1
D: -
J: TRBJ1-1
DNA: TGCGCCAGCAGCGCACGCCAGGGGTACACTGAAGCTTTCTTT
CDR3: CASSARQGYTEAFF

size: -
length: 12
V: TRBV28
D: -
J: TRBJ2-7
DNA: TGTGCCAGCGAGGGGGTAGGGTACGAGCAGTACTTC
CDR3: CASEGVGYEQYF

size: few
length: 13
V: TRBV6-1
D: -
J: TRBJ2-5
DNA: TGTGCCAGCAGTGAAGGGGCGGGCAAGACCCAGTACTTC
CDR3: CASSEGAGKTQYF

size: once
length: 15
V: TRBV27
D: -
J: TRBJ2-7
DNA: TGTGCCAGCCTCGGAGGATTGGACGAGGGGGGTGGGCAGTACTTC
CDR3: CASLGGLDEGGGQYF

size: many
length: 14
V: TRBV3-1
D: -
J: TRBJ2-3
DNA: TGTGCCAGCAGCACCCGAAGTCGTGCGGATACGCAGTATTTT
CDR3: CASSTRSRADTQYF

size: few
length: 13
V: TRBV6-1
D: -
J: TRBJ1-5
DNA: TGTGCCACCCAAGGGTTCAACAATCAGCCCCAGCATTTT
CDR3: CATQGFNNQPQHF

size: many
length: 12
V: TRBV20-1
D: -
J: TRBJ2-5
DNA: TGCAGCTCCTCCGGGGGAGCAGAGACCCAGTACTTC
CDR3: CSSSGGAETQYF

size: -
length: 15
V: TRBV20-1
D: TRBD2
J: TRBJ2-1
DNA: TGCAGTGCTAGAGATCCGGGACTAGCGTCCAATGAGCAGTTCTTC
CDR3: CSARDPGLASNEQFF

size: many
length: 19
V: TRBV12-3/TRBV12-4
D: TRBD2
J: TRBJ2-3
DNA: TGTGCCAGCAGGTACTCCGGGACTAGCCATATAGCATACGCAGATACGCAGTATTTT
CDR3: CASRYSGTSHIAYADTQYF

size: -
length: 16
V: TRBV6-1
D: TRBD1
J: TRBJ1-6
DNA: TGTGCCAGCAGTCCCAGTCGGACAGGCAATAATTCACCCCTCCACTTT
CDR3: CASSPSRTGNNSPLHF

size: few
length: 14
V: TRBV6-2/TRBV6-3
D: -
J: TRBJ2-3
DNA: TGTGCCAGCGCCCGAGGGCGGGGCCGCGATACGCAGTATTTT
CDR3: CASARGRGRDTQYF

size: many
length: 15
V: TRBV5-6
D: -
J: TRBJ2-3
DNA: TGTGCCAGCAGCTTGGGACGACGAGGCACAGATACGCAGTATTTT
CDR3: CASSLGRRGTDTQYF

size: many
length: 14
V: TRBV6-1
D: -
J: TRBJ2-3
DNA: TGTGCCAGCAGTGAAGCTTACGACACAGATACGCAGTATTTT
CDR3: CASSEAYDTDTQYF

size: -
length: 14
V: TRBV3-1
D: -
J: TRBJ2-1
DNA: TGTGCCAGCAGCCAAGATCGACAGACAAATGAGCAGTTCTTC
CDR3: CASSQDRQTNEQFF

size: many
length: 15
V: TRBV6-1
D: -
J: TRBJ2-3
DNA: TGTGCGATCTCTTTGGGGGGCGCGGAGACAGATACGCAGTATTTT
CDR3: CAISLGGAETDTQYF

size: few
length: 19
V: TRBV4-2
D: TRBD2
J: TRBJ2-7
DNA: TGTGCCAGCAGCCAAGTGAGAGGCGCGGGAGGGCCGTTCGGCTACGAGCAGTACTTC
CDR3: CASSQVRGAGGPFGYEQYF

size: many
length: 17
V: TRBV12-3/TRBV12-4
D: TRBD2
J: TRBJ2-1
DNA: TGTGCCAGCAGTCCTCTGGGGACTAGCGGCTCCTACAATGAGCAGTTCTTC
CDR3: CASSPLGTSGSYNEQFF

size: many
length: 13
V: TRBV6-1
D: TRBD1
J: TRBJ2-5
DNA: TGTGCCAGCAGGGACAGGGACCAAGAGACCCAGTACTTC
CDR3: CASRDRDQETQYF

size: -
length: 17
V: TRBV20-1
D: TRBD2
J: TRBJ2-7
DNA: TGCAGTGCTCGGACAGGCGGGAGGGCTAGCGGATCCTACGAGCAGTACTTC
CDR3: CSARTGGRASGSYEQYF

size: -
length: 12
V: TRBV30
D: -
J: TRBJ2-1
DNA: TGTGCCTGGAGTGTACAGGGAAATGAGCAGTTCTTC
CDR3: CAWSVQGNEQFF

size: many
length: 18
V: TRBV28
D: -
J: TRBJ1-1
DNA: TGTGCCAGCAGTTTATACCCCCCCCGCCGAGACGGGGGGAGGGAAGCTTTCTTT
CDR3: CASSLYPPRRDGGREAFF

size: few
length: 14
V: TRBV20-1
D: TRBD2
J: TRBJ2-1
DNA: TGCAGTGCGCTAGGGACTAGCGGGAGTCATGAGCAGTTCTTC
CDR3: CSALGTSGSHEQFF

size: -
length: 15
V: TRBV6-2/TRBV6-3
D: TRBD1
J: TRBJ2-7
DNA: TGTGCCAGCAGTTTTGGACAGGGGCCTTCCTACGAGCAGTACTTC
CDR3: CASSFGQGPSYEQYF

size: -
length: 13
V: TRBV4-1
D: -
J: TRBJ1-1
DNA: TGCGCCAGCAGCTACAGGGAGCACACTGAAGCTTTCTTT
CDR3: CASSYREHTEAFF

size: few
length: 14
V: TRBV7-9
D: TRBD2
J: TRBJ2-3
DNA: TGTGCCAGCAGCCCTAGCGGGTCCTGGGGTACGCAGTATTTT
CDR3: CASSPSGSWGTQYF

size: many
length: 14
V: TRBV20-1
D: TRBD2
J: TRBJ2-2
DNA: TGCAGTGCTAAAGCGGGAGTCAGCACCGGGGAGCTGTTTTTT
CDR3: CSAKAGVSTGELFF

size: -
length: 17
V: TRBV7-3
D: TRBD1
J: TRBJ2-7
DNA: TGTGCCAGCAGCCCGCTGCCTGCGGGGACAGGGGACTACGAGCAGTACTTC
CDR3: CASSPLPAGTGDYEQYF

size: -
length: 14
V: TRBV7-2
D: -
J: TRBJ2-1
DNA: TGTGCCAGCAGCTCCCCTGGCGGGGTGTTTGAGCAGTTCTTC
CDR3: CASSSPGGVFEQFF

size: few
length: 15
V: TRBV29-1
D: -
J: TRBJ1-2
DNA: TGCAGCGTCCCAAGGGGGGGGACGGATGACTATGGCTACACCTTC
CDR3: CSVPRGGTDDYGYTF

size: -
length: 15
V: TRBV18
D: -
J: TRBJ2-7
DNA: TGTGCCAGCTCACCACCGGTCGGGGAAGGGGGCGAGCAGTACTTC
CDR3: CASSPPVGEGGEQYF

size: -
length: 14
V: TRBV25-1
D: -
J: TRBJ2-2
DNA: TGTGCCAGCAGTGCCTCAGCGCACACCGGGGAGCTGTTTTTT
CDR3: CASSASAHTGELFF

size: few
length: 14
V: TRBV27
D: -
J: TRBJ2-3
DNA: TGTGCCAGCAGTCGACAGGATCGCACAGATACGCAGTATTTT
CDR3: CASSRQDRTDTQYF

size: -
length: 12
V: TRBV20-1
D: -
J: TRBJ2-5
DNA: TGCAGTGTCAAAAGGGGCCAAGAGACCCAGTACTTC
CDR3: CSVKRGQETQYF

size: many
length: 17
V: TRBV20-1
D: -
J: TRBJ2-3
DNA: TGCAGTGCTAGCTCAGCGGGGACAGATTATAGCACAGATACGCAGTATTTT
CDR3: CSASSAGTDYSTDTQYF

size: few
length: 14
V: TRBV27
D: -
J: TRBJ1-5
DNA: TGTGCCAGCAGTTTAAGATCTGGGAACCAGCCCCAGCATTTT
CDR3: CASSLRSGNQPQHF

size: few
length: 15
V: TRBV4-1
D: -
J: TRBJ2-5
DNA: TGCGCCAGCAGCCAAGAGGGACACCTCCAAGAGACCCAGTACTTC
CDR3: CASSQEGHLQETQYF

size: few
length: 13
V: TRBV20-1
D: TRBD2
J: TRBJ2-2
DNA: TGCAGTGCTACGGGACTAGCTGCCGGGGAGCTGTTTTTT
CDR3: CSATGLAAGELFF

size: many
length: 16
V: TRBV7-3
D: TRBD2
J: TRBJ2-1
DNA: TGTGCCAGCAGCTTAACACTAGCGGTCTCCTACAATGAGCAGTTCTTC
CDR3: CASSLTLAVSYNEQFF

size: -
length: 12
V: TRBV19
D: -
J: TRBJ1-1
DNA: TGTGCCAGTAGTAAGGTGAACACTGAAGCTTTCTTT
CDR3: CASSKVNTEAFF